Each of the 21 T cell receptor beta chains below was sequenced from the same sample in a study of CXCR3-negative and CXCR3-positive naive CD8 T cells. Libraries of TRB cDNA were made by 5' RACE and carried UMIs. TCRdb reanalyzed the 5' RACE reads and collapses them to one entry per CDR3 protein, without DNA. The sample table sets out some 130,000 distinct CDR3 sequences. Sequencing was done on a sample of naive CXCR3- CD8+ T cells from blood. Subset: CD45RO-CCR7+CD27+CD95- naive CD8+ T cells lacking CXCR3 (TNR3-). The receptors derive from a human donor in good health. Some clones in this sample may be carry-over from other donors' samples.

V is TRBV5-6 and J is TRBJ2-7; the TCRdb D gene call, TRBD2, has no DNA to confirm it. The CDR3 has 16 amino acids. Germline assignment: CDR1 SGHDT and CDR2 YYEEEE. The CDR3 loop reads CASSPMLGRDSYEQYF.

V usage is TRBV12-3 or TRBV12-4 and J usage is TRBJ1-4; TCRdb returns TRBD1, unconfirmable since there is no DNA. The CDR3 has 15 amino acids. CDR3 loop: CASSLVDRVDEKLFF.

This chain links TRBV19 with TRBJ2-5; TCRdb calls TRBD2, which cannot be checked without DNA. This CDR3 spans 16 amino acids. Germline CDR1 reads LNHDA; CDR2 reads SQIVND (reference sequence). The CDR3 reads CATCQSGGGQQETQYF.

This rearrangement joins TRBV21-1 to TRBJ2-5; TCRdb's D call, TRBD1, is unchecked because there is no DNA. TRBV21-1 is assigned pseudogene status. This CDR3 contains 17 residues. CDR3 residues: CASSKGDQGAAHKTQYF.

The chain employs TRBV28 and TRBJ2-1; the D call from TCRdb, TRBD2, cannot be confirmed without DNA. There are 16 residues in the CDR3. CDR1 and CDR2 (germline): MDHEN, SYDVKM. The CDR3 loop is CASRTHSGSVYNEQFF.

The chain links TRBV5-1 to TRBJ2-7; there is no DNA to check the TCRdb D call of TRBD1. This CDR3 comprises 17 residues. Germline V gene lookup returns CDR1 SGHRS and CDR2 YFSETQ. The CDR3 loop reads CASSSVPGRQSSYEQYF.

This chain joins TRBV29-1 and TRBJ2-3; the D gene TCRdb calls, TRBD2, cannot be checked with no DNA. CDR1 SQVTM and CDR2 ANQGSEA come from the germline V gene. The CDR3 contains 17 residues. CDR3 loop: CSAAGTSGGSSTDTQYF.

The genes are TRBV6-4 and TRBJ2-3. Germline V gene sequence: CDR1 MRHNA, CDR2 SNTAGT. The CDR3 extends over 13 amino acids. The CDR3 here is CASSESPWGTQYF.

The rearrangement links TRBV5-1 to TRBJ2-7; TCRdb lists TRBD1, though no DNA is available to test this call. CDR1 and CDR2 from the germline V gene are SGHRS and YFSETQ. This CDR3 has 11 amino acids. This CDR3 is CASSRDSEQYF.

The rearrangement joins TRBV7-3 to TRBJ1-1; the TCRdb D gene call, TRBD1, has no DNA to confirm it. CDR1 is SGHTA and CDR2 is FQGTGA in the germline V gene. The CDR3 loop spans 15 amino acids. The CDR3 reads CASRKQGAENTEAFF.

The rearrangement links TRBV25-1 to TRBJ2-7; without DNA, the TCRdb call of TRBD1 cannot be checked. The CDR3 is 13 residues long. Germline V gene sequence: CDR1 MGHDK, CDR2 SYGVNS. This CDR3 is CASSDYAGNEQYF.

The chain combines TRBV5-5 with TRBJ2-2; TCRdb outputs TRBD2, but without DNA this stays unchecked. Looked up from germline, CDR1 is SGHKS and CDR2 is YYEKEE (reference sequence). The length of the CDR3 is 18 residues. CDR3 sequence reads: CASSLLPSGRTNTGELFF.

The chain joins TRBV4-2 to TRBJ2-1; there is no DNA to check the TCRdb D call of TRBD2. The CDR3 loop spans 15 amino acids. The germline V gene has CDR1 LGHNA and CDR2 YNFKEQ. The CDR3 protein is CASSQDAGIYGEQFF.

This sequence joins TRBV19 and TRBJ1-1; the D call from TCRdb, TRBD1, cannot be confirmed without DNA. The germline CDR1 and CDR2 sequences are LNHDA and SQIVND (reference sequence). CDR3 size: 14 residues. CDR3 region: CASRPGRGATEAFF.

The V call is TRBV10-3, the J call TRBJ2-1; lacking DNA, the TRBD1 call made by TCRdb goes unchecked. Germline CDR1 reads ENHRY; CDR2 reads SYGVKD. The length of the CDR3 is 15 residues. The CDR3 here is CATTDRGNSYNEQFF.

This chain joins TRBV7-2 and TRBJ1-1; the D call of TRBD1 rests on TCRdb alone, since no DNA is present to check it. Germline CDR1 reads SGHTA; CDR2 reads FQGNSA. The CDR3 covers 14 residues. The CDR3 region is CASTPIVASTEAFF.

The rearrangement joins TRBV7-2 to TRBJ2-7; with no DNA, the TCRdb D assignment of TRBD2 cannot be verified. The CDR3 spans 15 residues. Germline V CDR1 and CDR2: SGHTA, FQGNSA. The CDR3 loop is CASSFSPSGADEQYF.

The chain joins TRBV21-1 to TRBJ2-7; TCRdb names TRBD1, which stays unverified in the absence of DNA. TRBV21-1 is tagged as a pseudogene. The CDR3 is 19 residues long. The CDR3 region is CASSKFTRTDENSSYEQYF.

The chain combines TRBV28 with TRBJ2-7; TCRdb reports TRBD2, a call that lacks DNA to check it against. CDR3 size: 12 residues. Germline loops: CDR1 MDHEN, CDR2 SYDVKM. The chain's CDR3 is CASSPRPAEQYF.

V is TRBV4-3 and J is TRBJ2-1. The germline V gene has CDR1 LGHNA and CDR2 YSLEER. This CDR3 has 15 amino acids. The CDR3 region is CASSQGWSLGNEQFF.

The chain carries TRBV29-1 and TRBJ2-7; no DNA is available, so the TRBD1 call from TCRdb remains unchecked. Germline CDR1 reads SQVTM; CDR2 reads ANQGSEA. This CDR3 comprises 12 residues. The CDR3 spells CSVRDGKYEQYF.